This T cell receptor (beta chain) comes out of a study of Ad26.COV2.S vaccination and SARS-CoV-2 variants. Study-level information: Ad26.COV2.S was injected intramuscularly once or twice, 56 days apart.

The study's findings and limits: The TCR breadth and depth analyses may have produced an underestimate of total T cell responses. Across vaccine and placebo recipients, the breadth of non-spike TCRs was similar.

Assay: immunoSEQ multiplex PCR; the TCRdb copy retains only in-frame clones and omits some. The table has around 300,000 clones, around 90% seen once. Treatment indicated: about 20 received Ad26.COV2.S at low or high dose, single or two shots; about 5 received placebo; per-sample allocation not given. Sample collection was performed on day 63 after the first vaccine or placebo injection. Spike of the Wuhan-strain SARS-CoV-2 was expressed by an Ad26 vector, which formed the vaccine. CDR1 LGHNA and CDR2 YSLEER come from the germline V gene. J gave up 8 bases and V 0 bases, and 9 bases lay outside the gene matches. There are 16 residues in the CDR3. This clone was recorded only once. What it binds is not known.

This chain connects TRBV4-3 to TRBJ1-4, with TRBD1 matching over 7 bases. This TCR was sampled from a person between 18 and 65 years old who received the Ad26.COV2.S COVID-19 vaccine or a placebo. The material was peripheral blood, obtained in a trial of Ad26.COV2.S vaccine versus placebo. CDR3 loop: CASSQEGTVTGEKLFF. In DNA, the CDR3 is TGCGCCAGCAGCCAAGAGGGGACAGTTACGGGGGAAAAACTGTTTTTT.